What follows is one TCR beta chain and its context. This sample was included in a study of blood T cell repertoires in COVID-19. Study summary: The cDNA or gDNA used as material had been derived from T cells, B-cell-depleted T cells, or PBMCs.

As processed by the authors: Amplification of reference gene primers was used by the study to estimate nucleated cell counts. Assay: immunoSEQ multiplex PCR; the TCRdb copy retains only in-frame clones and omits some. V and J calls plus clone size are reproduced from that table; the DNA served to infer D and trimming. The table lists around 200,000 clones, roughly 78% of them singletons, with around 2.8% in the top ten. V lost 5 bases and J lost 7; bases outside the gene matches: 12. Per the germline V gene, CDR1 is LGHDT and CDR2 is YNNKEL (reference sequence). The CDR3 runs to 16 residues. The J gene is TRBJ2-1, the V gene TRBV3-1 (or the pseudogene TRBV3-2), with 9 bases aligning to TRBD1. The specimen sequenced was peripheral blood. The sequence came from a woman of 80 years or more with active or convalescent COVID-19. The chain's CDR3 is CASSSSWGTGKNEQFF. Written as DNA, the CDR3 is TGTGCCAGCAGCTCCTCCTGGGGGACAGGGAAGAATGAGCAGTTCTTC.